This T cell receptor beta chain was captured by sequencing in a study of cytomegalovirus exposure and HLA in healthy donors. PCR was performed using 60 Vbeta and 13 Jbeta primers. Using immunoSEQ multiplex PCR, the repertoire was profiled, and TCRdb retains in-frame clones only, with some absent. Of some 150,000 clones in the sample, around 80% were seen once. Worth noting for this clone: Its antigen is undetermined.

The CDR3 contains 14 residues. The V and J ends lost 0 bases and 10 bases respectively, with 12 bases between them. The V gene's germline CDR1 is LNHNV and CDR2 YYDKDF (reference sequence). Study observations and caveats: The authors enumerated 164 TCR beta chains as linked to cytomegalovirus.

The TCR comes from a woman between 35 and 50 years old in good health and CMV-seropositive. V gene TRBV15 combines with J gene TRBJ2-2; D gene ambiguous. Sequenced input: PBMCs. In DNA, the CDR3 is TGTGCCACCAGCAGAGATCGAAGCCGAGAGGAGCTGTTTTTT. Translated: CATSRDRSREELFF. Drawing the rest from reference TRBV15 and TRBJ2-2, the complete variable domain is DAMVIQNPRYQVTQFGKPVTLSCSQTLNHNVMYWYQQKSSQAPKLLFHYYDKDFNNEADTPDNFQSRRPNTSFCFLDIRSPGLGDTAMYLCATSRDRSREELFFGEGSRLTVL.